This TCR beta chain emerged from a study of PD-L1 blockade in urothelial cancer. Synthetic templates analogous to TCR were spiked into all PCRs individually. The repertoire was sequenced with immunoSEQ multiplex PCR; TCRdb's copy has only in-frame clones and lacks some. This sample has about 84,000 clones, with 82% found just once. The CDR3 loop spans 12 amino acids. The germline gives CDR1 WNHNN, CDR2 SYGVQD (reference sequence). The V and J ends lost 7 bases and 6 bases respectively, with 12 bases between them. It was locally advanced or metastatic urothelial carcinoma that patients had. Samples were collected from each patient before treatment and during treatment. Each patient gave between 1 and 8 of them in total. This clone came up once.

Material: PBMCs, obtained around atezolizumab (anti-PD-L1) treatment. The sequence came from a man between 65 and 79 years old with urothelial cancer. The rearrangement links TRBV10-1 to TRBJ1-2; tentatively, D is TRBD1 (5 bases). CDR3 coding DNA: TGCGCCAGCAACCACGGACAAGATGGCTACACCTTC. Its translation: CASNHGQDGYTF.